One sample yielded the 29 T cell receptor beta chains listed below, sequenced in a study of cytomegalovirus exposure and HLA in healthy donors. Sequencing was performed with immunoSEQ multiplex PCR; in TCRdb, only in-frame clones are kept and a portion is missing. Among approximately 120,000 clones listed, 88% were seen once. Sequences were obtained from PBMCs. These receptors came from a young woman in good health and CMV-seronegative.

The chain carries TRBV5-5 and TRBJ2-7, with a tentative D call TRBD1 (6 bases). The CDR3 has 15 amino acids. V lost 4 bases and J 6 bases, leaving 20 bases between the germline ends. Germline CDR1 reads SGHKS; CDR2 reads YYEKEE (reference sequence). The CDR3 DNA reads as TGTGCCAGCAGCCCAAGGCCAGGGGCCGGACTCGAGCAGTACTTC. It specifies CASSPRPGAGLEQYF.

The chain combines TRBV27 with TRBJ2-7; 7 bases line up with TRBD2. From germline, CDR1 is MNHEY and CDR2 SMNVEV (reference sequence). The CDR3 consists of 15 residues. Unmatched junction bases numbered 8, after V lost 6 bases and J lost 0 bases. The CDR3, as DNA: TGTGCCAGCAGAAGGTTAGGCGGGAGCTCCTACGAGCAGTACTTC. It codes for CASRRLGGSSYEQYF.

This clone was seen a handful of times. The rearrangement links TRBV5-1 to TRBJ2-7, with D tentatively TRBD1 (6 bases). The CDR3 has 13 amino acids. Per germline, CDR1 SGHRS and CDR2 YFSETQ. V lost 6 bases and J lost 2, with 12 bases in between. CDR3 region: CASKVTGTYEQYF. Here the CDR3 DNA reads TGCGCCAGCAAAGTGACAGGAACCTACGAGCAGTACTTC. Full variable domain (outside the CDR3, taken from reference TRBV5-1 and TRBJ2-7): KAGVTQTPRYLIKTRGQQVTLSCSPISGHRSVSWYQQTPGQGLQFLFEYFSETQRNKGNFPGRFSGRQFSNSRSEMNVSTLELGDSALYLCASKVTGTYEQYFGPGTRLTVT.

The rearrangement joins TRBV9 to TRBJ2-1; 7 bases align to TRBD1. This CDR3 is 14 amino acids long. V shed 4 bases and J 6 bases; nucleotides not matched to a gene: 7. Germline V gene sequence: CDR1 SGDLS, CDR2 YYNGEE. The CDR3 DNA reads as TGTGCCAGCAGCACGACAGGGCCCGGCAATGAGCAGTTCTTC. It yields the protein CASSTTGPGNEQFF.

This clone was picked up one time. V gene TRBV7-3 combines with J gene TRBJ2-7; D is ambiguous. The germline V and J ends were trimmed by 1 base and 6 bases, with 10 bases remaining between them. CDR3 length equals 13 residues. Germline V CDR1 and CDR2: SGHTA, FQGTGA. This chain's CDR3 is CASSLNLGSEQYF. CDR3 DNA: TGTGCCAGCAGCTTAAACCTGGGCAGCGAGCAGTACTTC.

To note about this clone: An end of the junction does not agree with germline; a read error may underlie this. The chain couples TRBV7-9 to TRBJ2-5, with 12 positions matching TRBD2. Germline CDR1 reads SEHNR; CDR2 reads FQNEAQ (reference sequence). CDR3 size: 14 residues. CDR3 DNA sequence: TGTGCCAGCAGCCTAGCGGGAGGGGGAGAGACCCAGTACTTC. Translation: CASSLAGGGETQYF.

This chain joins TRBV9 and TRBJ2-1; TRBD1 aligns across 11 bases. Germline CDR1 and CDR2: SGDLS and YYNGEE. V lost 4 bases and J lost 4; bases outside the gene matches: 10. The CDR3 runs 17 residues. The CDR3, as DNA: TGTGCCAGCAGCTGGACAGGGGGCGCGTCGTTATACAATGAGCAGTTCTTC. Its protein is CASSWTGGASLYNEQFF.

V gene TRBV19 combines with J gene TRBJ1-5; unclear D gene. The CDR3 spans 16 residues. The germline V and J ends were trimmed by 3 bases and 0 bases, with 12 bases remaining between them. Germline assignment: CDR1 LNHDA and CDR2 SQIVND (reference sequence). The CDR3 loop is CASSMQEIYSNQPQHF. CDR3 bases: TGTGCCAGTAGTATGCAAGAGATCTATAGCAATCAGCCCCAGCATTTT.

The chain joins TRBV6-5 to TRBJ2-7; 7 bases are shared with TRBD1. The CDR3 has 15 residues. After removal of 5 bases from V and 0 bases from J, the junction contained 7 bases not matched to a gene. The germline V gene encodes CDR1 MNHEY and CDR2 SVGAGI. The CDR3 DNA reads as TGTGCCAGCAGTCGAACAGGGGTAAGCTCCTACGAGCAGTACTTC. The encoded protein is CASSRTGVSSYEQYF.

V and J are TRBV28 and TRBJ2-1; 10 positions agree with TRBD2. This CDR3 comprises 16 residues. Germline V gene data show CDR1 as MDHEN and CDR2 as SYDVKM. Trimming took 7 bases from V and 4 from J; bases not matched to a gene: 10. For the CDR3, the DNA is TGTGCCAGCACCCTAACGGGACTAGCGAGGTACAATGAGCAGTTCTTC. Translated: CASTLTGLARYNEQFF.

This clone appeared a single time. This chain uses TRBV6-5 with TRBJ1-5; tentatively, D is TRBD1 (5 bases). Germline CDR1 reads MNHEY; CDR2 reads SVGAGI. Trimming stripped 6 bases from V and 9 bases from J, with 21 bases between. The length of the CDR3 is 15 residues. The DNA of the CDR3 is TGTGCCAGCAGGGGGGGACGGATGGGGAGGGGGCCCCAGCATTTT. The encoded protein is CASRGGRMGRGPQHF.

This clone came up a few times. The CDR3 reads CASSQGQGKAFF. For the CDR3, the DNA is TGTGCCAGCAGCCAGGGACAGGGTAAAGCTTTCTTT. The V and J genes are TRBV4-2 and TRBJ1-1, with 9 bases aligning to TRBD1. Germline V gene sequence: CDR1 LGHNA, CDR2 YNFKEQ. The CDR3 is 12 residues long. V shed 3 bases, J shed 9 bases, and the junction held 2 bases outside the gene matches.

The genes are TRBV2 and TRBJ1-2; D is ambiguous. CDR3 length: 11 residues. Germline V gives CDR1 SNHLY, CDR2 FYNNEI. V lost 3 bases and J 7 bases, leaving 6 bases between the germline ends. CDR3 loop: CASSELSGYTF. CDR3 nucleotides: TGTGCCAGCAGTGAGCTGAGTGGCTACACCTTC.

This chain uses TRBV5-1 with TRBJ2-2; 12 bases match TRBD2. Trimming took 4 bases from V and 2 from J; bases not matched to a gene: 6. The CDR3 runs to 17 residues. The V gene's germline CDR1 is SGHRS and CDR2 YFSETQ. The CDR3 loop reads CASSPGLAGLNTGELFF. The CDR3 bases are TGCGCCAGCAGCCCGGGACTAGCGGGCCTTAACACCGGGGAGCTGTTTTTT.

The chain is built from TRBV19 and TRBJ2-7; weak D call: TRBD2 (6 bases). V dropped 5 bases and J dropped 2 bases, with 19 bases sitting between them. The length of the CDR3 is 16 residues. Germline V CDR1 and CDR2: LNHDA, SQIVND (reference sequence). The CDR3 protein is CASSVGEGGETYEQYF. The DNA for the CDR3 is TGTGCCAGTAGTGTGGGTGAGGGCGGGGAAACCTACGAGCAGTACTTC.

CDR3 sequence: CASSLRDTGELFF. The CDR3 region has the DNA TGTGCCAGCAGCTTAAGAGACACCGGGGAGCTGTTTTTT. The chain couples TRBV7-2 to TRBJ2-2; D gene uncertain. V dropped 2 bases and J dropped 3 bases, with 4 bases sitting between them. This CDR3 spans 13 amino acids. Germline V CDR1 and CDR2: SGHTA, FQGNSA.

This chain joins TRBV28 and TRBJ1-5; 9 nucleotides align to TRBD1. From germline, CDR1 is MDHEN and CDR2 SYDVKM. The ends lost 6 bases at V and 3 bases at J; junction bases unmatched: 9. This CDR3 is built from 16 residues. CDR3 loop: CASSVPGQGFNQPQHF. CDR3 sequence (DNA): TGTGCCAGCAGCGTACCGGGACAGGGATTCAATCAGCCCCAGCATTTT.

The chain is built from TRBV7-9 and TRBJ1-2; unclear D gene. The germline V gene has CDR1 SEHNR and CDR2 FQNEAQ (reference sequence). The V end lost 3 bases, the J end lost 1 base, and 6 bases lay between the germline ends. CDR3 length: 13 residues. The CDR3 nucleotides are TGTGCCAGCAGCTTCGTCGGTAACTATGGCTACACCTTC. This codes for CASSFVGNYGYTF.

The V gene is TRBV23-1, the J gene TRBJ2-2; 9 bases agree with TRBD1. TRBV23-1 is labeled an ORF, and its function is uncertain. V was pared by 2 bases and J by 2 bases, with 6 bases of the junction left unmatched. This CDR3 spans 17 amino acids. CDR3 sequence: CASSQPQGANNTGELFF. In DNA, the CDR3 is TGCGCCAGCAGTCAACCACAGGGGGCCAACAACACCGGGGAGCTGTTTTTT.

The chain uses TRBV18 and TRBJ1-1, with D perhaps matching TRBD1 (6 bases). V lost 2 bases and J 6 bases, leaving 10 bases between the germline ends. CDR3 length: 13 residues. Germline values: CDR1 KGHSH, CDR2 LQKENI. CDR3 loop: CASSPTGTSEAFF. The CDR3 bases are TGTGCCAGCTCACCAACAGGGACATCTGAAGCTTTCTTT.

This rearrangement joins TRBV7-2 to TRBJ1-2; the D is unclear. CDR3 length: 12 residues. The V gene lost 5 bases and the J gene lost 4 bases, with 8 bases spanning the gap. Germline CDR1 reads SGHTA; CDR2 reads FQGNSA. The CDR3: CASSPGIYGYTF. CDR3 coding DNA: TGTGCCAGCAGCCCCGGGATCTATGGCTACACCTTC.

This clone appeared once. This chain connects TRBV25-1 to TRBJ1-2; D is possibly TRBD1 (5 bases). V was cut by 3 bases and J by 8 bases, with 16 bases left in between. The length of the CDR3 is 14 residues. CDR1 is MGHDK and CDR2 is SYGVNS in the germline V gene. Here the CDR3 reads CASSDEGLANGYTF. The CDR3 coding sequence is TGTGCCAGCAGTGATGAGGGACTCGCAAACGGCTACACCTTC.

V is TRBV7-9 and J is TRBJ2-5, with 7 bases matching TRBD1. The ends lost 3 bases at V and 1 base at J; junction bases unmatched: 2. This CDR3 is built from 14 residues. Germline CDR1 reads SEHNR; CDR2 reads FQNEAQ (reference sequence). CDR3 sequence reads: CASSFRGSQETQYF. CDR3 sequence (DNA): TGTGCCAGCAGCTTCAGGGGGTCCCAAGAGACCCAGTACTTC. The full variable domain, rest sourced from reference TRBV7-9 and TRBJ2-5, is DTGVSQNPRHKITKRGQNVTFRCDPISEHNRLYWYRQTLGQGPEFLTYFQNEAQLEKSRLLSDRFSAERPKGSFSTLEIQRTEQGDSAMYLCASSFRGSQETQYFGPGTRLLVL.

The V and J genes are TRBV6-5 and TRBJ1-1; TRBD1 agrees at 9 bases. Trimming removed 5 bases from V and 1 base from J; junction bases left unmatched: 5. The CDR3 runs to 15 residues. Germline lookup yields CDR1 MNHEY and CDR2 SVGAGI. The CDR3 sequence: CASSARDRANTEAFF. The CDR3 DNA reads as TGTGCCAGCAGTGCCCGGGACAGGGCGAACACTGAAGCTTTCTTT.

This chain connects TRBV20-1 to TRBJ2-1; D is unclear. Trimming cost V 4 bases and J 4 bases, with 5 bases left between them. CDR3 length equals 11 residues. Looked up from germline, CDR1 is DFQATT and CDR2 is SNEGSKA (reference sequence). CDR3 protein: CSATHYNEQFF. The CDR3 nucleotides read TGCAGTGCTACCCATTACAATGAGCAGTTCTTC.

The chain couples TRBV4-1 to TRBJ1-1; no firm D call. CDR1 and CDR2 (germline): MGHRA, YSYEKL. V lost 0 bases and J 5 bases, leaving 10 bases between the germline ends. This CDR3 has 14 residues. The CDR3 DNA sequence: TGCGCCAGCAGCCAAGATACTTCCTTTACTGAAGCTTTCTTT. It is translated as CASSQDTSFTEAFF.

This clone appeared a single time. The chain uses TRBV6-1 and TRBJ2-1; 7 nucleotides match TRBD1. With 4 bases clipped from V and 3 bases from J, the junction kept 12 bases outside the gene matches. The CDR3 totals 17 residues. CDR1 and CDR2 from the germline V gene are MNHNS and SASEGT. This chain's CDR3 is CASSAIGQVTNYNEQFF. CDR3 sequence (DNA): TGTGCCAGCAGTGCGATTGGACAGGTTACCAACTACAATGAGCAGTTCTTC.

CDR3 residues: CASSPGEGYGYTF. CDR3 sequence (DNA): TGTGCCAGCAGCCCCGGAGAAGGCTATGGCTACACCTTC. The rearrangement uses TRBV7-9 and TRBJ1-2, with unresolved D. Trimming shortened V by 5 bases and J by 4 bases, and 11 bases separated the two germline ends. This CDR3 has 13 residues. Per germline, CDR1 SEHNR and CDR2 FQNEAQ (reference sequence).

This chain joins TRBV2 and TRBJ1-5; no firm D call. Germline V CDR1 and CDR2: SNHLY, FYNNEI. The CDR3 is 15 residues long. V was clipped by 8 bases and J by 5 bases, with 19 bases between them. The DNA of the CDR3 is TGTGCCAGCCGCACATTCGAGGGAATCCATCAGCCCCAGCATTTT. Amino acid sequence: CASRTFEGIHQPQHF.